The 15 T cell receptor beta chains listed next were all sequenced from one sample in a study of shared clonotypes between healthy human individuals. Sequencing used immunoSEQ multiplex PCR; TCRdb keeps in-frame clones, though not all of them. The data show 2 million to 2.5 million clones, more than 90% seen once. The sample taken for sequencing was naive CD4+ T cells sorted from blood. The subset: CD45RA+ positively selected. These receptor sequences come from a man younger than 35 in good health.

As for this clone: Distinct nucleotide sequences in the sample also encode this CDR3. As DNA, the CDR3 is TGTGCCAGCTCACCGCTCAGGGATTCACCCCTCCACTTT. Its translation is CASSPLRDSPLHF. V is TRBV18 and J is TRBJ1-6; TRBD1 might be the D (5 bases). The CDR3 consists of 13 residues. Trimming cost V 3 bases and J 8 bases, with 8 bases left between them. From germline, CDR1 is KGHSH and CDR2 LQKENI.

A remark on this clone: Different DNA sequences within this sample yield the same CDR3. This chain links TRBV7-9 with TRBJ2-3, with D hard to call. Germline CDR1 and CDR2: SEHNR and FQNEAQ (reference sequence). Trimming removed 3 bases from V and 4 bases from J, with 5 bases in between. The CDR3 has 12 residues. The CDR3 protein is CASSFTADTQYF. The CDR3 bases are TGTGCCAGCAGCTTTACGGCAGATACGCAGTATTTT. Using reference TRBV7-9 and TRBJ2-3 for the parts outside the CDR3, the full variable domain is DTGVSQNPRHKITKRGQNVTFRCDPISEHNRLYWYRQTLGQGPEFLTYFQNEAQLEKSRLLSDRFSAERPKGSFSTLEIQRTEQGDSAMYLCASSFTADTQYFGPGTRLTVL.

V is TRBV28 and J is TRBJ1-1, with 7 positions matching TRBD1. CDR3 size: 15 residues. After removal of 6 bases from V and 0 bases from J, the junction contained 7 bases not matched to a gene. CDR1 and CDR2 (germline): MDHEN, SYDVKM. The CDR3 sequence: CASRERDRVNTEAFF. The DNA of the CDR3 is TGTGCCAGCAGAGAACGGGACAGAGTGAACACTGAAGCTTTCTTT.

V gene TRBV7-2 combines with J gene TRBJ1-6, with 8 bases identical to TRBD1. Looked up from germline, CDR1 is SGHTA and CDR2 is FQGNSA. This CDR3 region has 14 residues. V lost 2 bases and J lost 10; bases outside the gene matches: 4. CDR3 region: CASSLQGASSPLHF. The CDR3 nucleotides are TGTGCCAGCAGCTTACAGGGGGCTTCATCACCCCTCCACTTT.

V gene TRBV10-3 combines with J gene TRBJ1-1, with 8 bases aligning to TRBD1. Germline CDR1 and CDR2: ENHRY and SYGVKD. J gave up 0 bases and V 10 bases, and 4 bases lay outside the gene matches. The CDR3 loop spans 13 amino acids. The CDR3 DNA is TGTGCCACCTCGGGACAGGTGAACACTGAAGCTTTCTTT. Protein: CATSGQVNTEAFF.

This sequence joins TRBV28 and TRBJ2-7; TRBD1 aligns across 11 bases. This CDR3 comprises 15 residues. After removal of 3 bases from V and 9 bases from J, the junction contained 10 bases not matched to a gene. Per germline, CDR1 MDHEN and CDR2 SYDVKM. The CDR3 DNA reads as TGTGCCAGCAGTTTCAGATGGACAGGGGGCTTCGGGCAGTACTTC. Residues: CASSFRWTGGFGQYF.

As concerns this clone: Other DNA sequences of this sample code for an identical CDR3. The gene calls are TRBV30 and TRBJ1-4; TRBD1 aligns across 9 bases. In germline, CDR1 is GTSNPN, CDR2 SVGIG (reference sequence). There are 13 residues in the CDR3. After removal of 4 bases from V and 5 bases from J, the junction contained 2 bases not matched to a gene. The CDR3 loop is CAWTGTGNEKLFF. The CDR3 DNA is TGTGCCTGGACCGGGACAGGGAATGAAAAACTGTTTTTT.

A note on this clone: Different DNA sequences within this sample yield the same CDR3. The chain uses TRBV7-2 and TRBJ2-7; unclear D gene. The CDR3 extends over 12 amino acids. V lost 3 bases and J lost 4, with 7 bases in between. In germline, CDR1 is SGHTA, CDR2 FQGNSA. CDR3 coding DNA: TGTGCCAGCAGCTTGACATCATACGAGCAGTACTTC. Protein product: CASSLTSYEQYF. Supplemented by reference TRBV7-2 and TRBJ2-7, the full variable domain reads GAGVSQSPSNKVTEKGKDVELRCDPISGHTALYWYRQSLGQGLEFLIYFQGNSAPDKSGLPSDRFSAERTGGSVSTLTIQRTQQEDSAVYLCASSLTSYEQYFGPGTRLTVT.

The chain couples TRBV19 to TRBJ2-6; D possibly corresponds to TRBD1 (5 bases). The CDR3 extends over 17 amino acids. V was cut by 1 base and J by 0 bases, with 10 bases left in between. CDR1 and CDR2 (germline): LNHDA, SQIVND (reference sequence). Here the CDR3 DNA reads TGTGCCAGTAGTATAGTGGGGCCGGGCTCTGGGGCCAACGTCCTGACTTTC. It encodes CASSIVGPGSGANVLTF.

This clone was detected once. The sample has other DNA sequences that encode this CDR3 too. The gene calls are TRBV5-1 and TRBJ1-1, with TRBD1 identical over 7 bases. The CDR3 extends over 14 amino acids. The V segment lost 5 bases and the J segment 1 base; nucleotides outside the gene matches: 5. Germline V gene lookup returns CDR1 SGHRS and CDR2 YFSETQ. CDR3 sequence: CASSIGTANTEAFF. The CDR3 coding sequence is TGCGCCAGCAGTATCGGGACAGCGAACACTGAAGCTTTCTTT.

CDR3 amino acids: CASKPDGTDYGYTF. CDR3 sequence (DNA): TGTGCCAGCAAACCAGACGGGACAGATTATGGCTACACCTTC. The rearrangement joins TRBV21-1 to TRBJ1-2; the table's D call of TRBD1 was not tested on the DNA. TRBV21-1 is a recognized pseudogene. This CDR3 contains 14 residues.

This clone has just one count. The V and J genes are TRBV5-1 and TRBJ1-1, with D unresolved. Trimming cost V 0 bases and J 8 bases, with 14 bases left between them. The CDR3 extends over 14 amino acids. Germline-derived CDR1 and CDR2 are SGHRS and YFSETQ. The CDR3 coding sequence is TGCGCCAGCAGCTTGGAGCCATCTACTACGGAAGCTTTCTTT. Encoded protein: CASSLEPSTTEAFF. The full variable domain, its missing parts supplied by reference TRBV5-1 and TRBJ1-1, is KAGVTQTPRYLIKTRGQQVTLSCSPISGHRSVSWYQQTPGQGLQFLFEYFSETQRNKGNFPGRFSGRQFSNSRSEMNVSTLELGDSALYLCASSLEPSTTEAFFGQGTRLTVV.

The gene calls are TRBV6-5 and TRBJ2-7, with 10 positions matching TRBD1. CDR1 is MNHEY, CDR2 SVGAGI, per germline. CDR3 length: 15 residues. Trimming took 6 bases from V and 3 from J; bases not matched to a gene: 8. CDR3 nucleotides: TGTGCCAGCAGGTCAACCGGGACAGGGGTCTACGAGCAGTACTTC. Translating it yields CASRSTGTGVYEQYF.

The chain is built from TRBV28 and TRBJ1-1; possibly TRBD1 for D (5 bases). CDR1 MDHEN and CDR2 SYDVKM come from the germline V gene. V dropped 1 base and J dropped 6 bases, with 12 bases sitting between them. The CDR3 extends over 14 amino acids. The CDR3 protein is CASSLSGPHPEAFF. CDR3 nucleotides: TGTGCCAGCAGTTTATCGGGACCGCACCCTGAAGCTTTCTTT.

The rearrangement links TRBV6-1 to TRBJ1-2; 9 positions match TRBD1. The germline V gene has CDR1 MNHNS and CDR2 SASEGT. Trimming removed 5 bases from V and 5 bases from J; junction bases left unmatched: 9. This CDR3 is built from 15 residues. Here the CDR3 reads CASSRTGGAVYGYTF. CDR3 bases: TGTGCCAGCAGTCGAACAGGGGGCGCGGTTTATGGCTACACCTTC.